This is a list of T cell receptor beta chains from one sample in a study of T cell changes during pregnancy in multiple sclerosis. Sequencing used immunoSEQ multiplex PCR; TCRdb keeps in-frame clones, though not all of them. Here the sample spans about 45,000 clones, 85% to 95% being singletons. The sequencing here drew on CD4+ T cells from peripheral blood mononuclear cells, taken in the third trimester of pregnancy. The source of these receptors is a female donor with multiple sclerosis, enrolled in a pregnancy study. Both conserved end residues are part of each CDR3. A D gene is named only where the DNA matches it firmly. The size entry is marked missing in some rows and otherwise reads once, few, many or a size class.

CDR3 protein: CASSPSGSTDTQYF; CDR3 DNA: TGTGCCAGCAGCCCAAGCGGGAGCACAGATACGCAGTATTTT; J gene: TRBJ2-3; V gene: TRBV5-5; CDR3 length: 14; clone size: -; D gene: -
CDR3 protein: CASRLRQGTTYEQYF; CDR3 DNA: TGTGCCAGCAGACTCAGACAGGGGACTACCTACGAGCAGTACTTC; J gene: TRBJ2-7; V gene: TRBV7-2; CDR3 length: 15; clone size: -; D gene: -
CDR3 protein: CASSSPGTAIYEQYF; CDR3 DNA: TGTGCCAGCAGTTCCCCCGGGACTGCAATATACGAGCAGTACTTC; J gene: TRBJ2-7; V gene: TRBV6-5; CDR3 length: 15; clone size: -; D gene: -
CDR3 protein: CAWSVAAAGEQYF; CDR3 DNA: TGTGCCTGGAGTGTGGCGGCCGCGGGTGAGCAGTACTTC; J gene: TRBJ2-7; V gene: TRBV30; CDR3 length: 13; clone size: -; D gene: -
CDR3 protein: CASSLVVGRTVYEQYF; CDR3 DNA: TGTGCCAGCAGCTTAGTCGTGGGAAGGACTGTTTACGAGCAGTACTTC; J gene: TRBJ2-7; V gene: TRBV11-3; CDR3 length: 16; clone size: -; D gene: -
CDR3 protein: CASSLEPGRGEQFF; CDR3 DNA: TGTGCCAGCAGCTTAGAGCCAGGGAGGGGTGAGCAGTTCTTC; J gene: TRBJ2-1; V gene: TRBV7-2; CDR3 length: 14; clone size: -; D gene: TRBD2
CDR3 protein: CASRHPTGHYGYTF; CDR3 DNA: TGCGCCAGCAGGCATCCGACAGGGCACTATGGCTACACCTTC; J gene: TRBJ1-2; V gene: TRBV5-1; CDR3 length: 14; clone size: -; D gene: TRBD1
CDR3 protein: CASSLDPGQETQYF; CDR3 DNA: TGCGCCAGCAGCTTGGACCCAGGACAAGAGACCCAGTACTTC; J gene: TRBJ2-5; V gene: TRBV5-1; CDR3 length: 14; clone size: -; D gene: -
CDR3 protein: CASSLGLAVYNEQFF; CDR3 DNA: TGTGCCAGCAGCCTGGGACTAGCGGTCTACAATGAGCAGTTCTTC; J gene: TRBJ2-1; V gene: TRBV27; CDR3 length: 15; clone size: once; D gene: TRBD2
CDR3 protein: CASSISRDRPNTEAFF; CDR3 DNA: TGTGCCAGCAGCATCAGCCGAGACAGGCCGAACACTGAAGCTTTCTTT; J gene: TRBJ1-1; V gene: TRBV7-9; CDR3 length: 16; clone size: -; D gene: -
CDR3 protein: CASSLTDQTGWDGYTF; CDR3 DNA: TGTGCCAGCAGCTTAACTGACCAGACAGGGTGGGACGGCTACACCTTC; J gene: TRBJ1-2; V gene: TRBV7-3; CDR3 length: 16; clone size: -; D gene: TRBD1
CDR3 protein: CASSLLPGTGLEQFF; CDR3 DNA: TGTGCCAGCAGCCTCCTCCCCGGGACAGGGCTTGAGCAGTTCTTC; J gene: TRBJ2-1; V gene: TRBV27; CDR3 length: 15; clone size: once; D gene: TRBD1
CDR3 protein: CASSLGQAQMNTEAFF; CDR3 DNA: TGCGCCAGCAGCTTGGGACAGGCTCAAATGAACACTGAAGCTTTCTTT; J gene: TRBJ1-1; V gene: TRBV5-1; CDR3 length: 16; clone size: -; D gene: -
CDR3 protein: CASSWGLRETQYF; CDR3 DNA: TGTGCCAGCAGCTGGGGCCTTAGAGAGACCCAGTACTTC; J gene: TRBJ2-5; V gene: TRBV7-2; CDR3 length: 13; clone size: -; D gene: -
CDR3 protein: CASSLVEGGETQYF; CDR3 DNA: TGTGCCAGCAGCTTAGTGGAGGGAGGAGAGACCCAGTACTTC; J gene: TRBJ2-5; V gene: TRBV7-2; CDR3 length: 14; clone size: -; D gene: -